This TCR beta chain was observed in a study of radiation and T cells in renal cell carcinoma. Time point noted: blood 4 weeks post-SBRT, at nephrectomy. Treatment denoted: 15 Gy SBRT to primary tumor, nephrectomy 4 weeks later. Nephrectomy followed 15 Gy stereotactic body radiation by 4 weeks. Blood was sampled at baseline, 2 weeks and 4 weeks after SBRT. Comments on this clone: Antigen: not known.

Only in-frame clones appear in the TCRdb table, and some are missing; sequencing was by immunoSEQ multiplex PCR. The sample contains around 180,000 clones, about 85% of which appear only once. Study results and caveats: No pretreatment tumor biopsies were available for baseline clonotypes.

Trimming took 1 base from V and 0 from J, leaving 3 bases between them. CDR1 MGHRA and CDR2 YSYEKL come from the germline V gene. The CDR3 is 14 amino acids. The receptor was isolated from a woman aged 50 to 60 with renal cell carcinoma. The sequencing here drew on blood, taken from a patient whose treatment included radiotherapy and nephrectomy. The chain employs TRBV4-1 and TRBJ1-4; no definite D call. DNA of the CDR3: TGCGCCAGCAGCCAAGGCGCAACTAATGAAAAACTGTTTTTT. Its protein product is CASSQGATNEKLFF.